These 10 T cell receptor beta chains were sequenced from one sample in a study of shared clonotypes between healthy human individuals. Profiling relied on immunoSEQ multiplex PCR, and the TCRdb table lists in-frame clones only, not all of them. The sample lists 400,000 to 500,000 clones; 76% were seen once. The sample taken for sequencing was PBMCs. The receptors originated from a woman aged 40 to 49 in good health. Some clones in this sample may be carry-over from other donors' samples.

CDR3 DNA sequence: TGTGCCATCAGAAAGACAGGGGTGAACACCGGGGAGCTGTTTTTT. Translated: CAIRKTGVNTGELFF. The chain has TRBV10-3 and TRBJ2-2, with 8 bases aligning to TRBD1. The CDR3 spans 15 residues. V shed 6 bases and J 1 base; nucleotides not matched to a gene: 4. Germline V CDR1 and CDR2: ENHRY, SYGVKD.

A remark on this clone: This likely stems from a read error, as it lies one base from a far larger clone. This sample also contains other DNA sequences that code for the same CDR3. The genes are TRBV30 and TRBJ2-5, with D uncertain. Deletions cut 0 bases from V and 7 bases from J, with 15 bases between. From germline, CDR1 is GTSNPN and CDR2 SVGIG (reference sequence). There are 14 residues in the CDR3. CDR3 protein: CAWSVIGNLGTQYF. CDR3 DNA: TGTGCCTGGAGTGTAATCGGCAATCTTGGGACCCAGTACTTC.

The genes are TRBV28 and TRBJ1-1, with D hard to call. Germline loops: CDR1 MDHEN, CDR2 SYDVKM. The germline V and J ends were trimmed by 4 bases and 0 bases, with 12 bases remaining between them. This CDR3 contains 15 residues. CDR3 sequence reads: CASSSTGLLNTEAFF. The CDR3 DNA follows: TGTGCCAGCAGTTCCACGGGCCTACTGAACACTGAAGCTTTCTTT. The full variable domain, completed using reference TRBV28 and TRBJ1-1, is DVKVTQSSRYLVKRTGEKVFLECVQDMDHENMFWYRQDPGLGLRLIYFSYDVKMKEKGDIPEGYSVSREKKERFSLILESASTNQTSMYLCASSSTGLLNTEAFFGQGTRLTVV.

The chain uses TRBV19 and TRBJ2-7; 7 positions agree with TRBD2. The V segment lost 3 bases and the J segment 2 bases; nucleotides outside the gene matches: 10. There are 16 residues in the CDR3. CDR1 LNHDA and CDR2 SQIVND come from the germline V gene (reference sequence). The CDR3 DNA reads TGTGCCAGTAGTATTTCTCGGACTAGATCAGCCTACGAGCAGTACTTC. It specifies CASSISRTRSAYEQYF.

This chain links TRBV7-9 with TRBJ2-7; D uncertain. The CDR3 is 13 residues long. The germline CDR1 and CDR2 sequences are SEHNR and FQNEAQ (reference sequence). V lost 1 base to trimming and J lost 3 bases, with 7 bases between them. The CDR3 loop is CASSLGHGYEQYF. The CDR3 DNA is TGTGCCAGCAGCTTAGGACACGGCTACGAGCAGTACTTC.

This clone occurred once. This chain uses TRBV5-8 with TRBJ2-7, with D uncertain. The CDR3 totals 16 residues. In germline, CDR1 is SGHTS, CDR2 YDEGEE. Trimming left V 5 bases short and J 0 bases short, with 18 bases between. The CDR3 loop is CASSLHLQVFSYEQYF. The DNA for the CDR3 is TGTGCCAGCAGTTTGCACCTTCAGGTTTTCTCCTACGAGCAGTACTTC.

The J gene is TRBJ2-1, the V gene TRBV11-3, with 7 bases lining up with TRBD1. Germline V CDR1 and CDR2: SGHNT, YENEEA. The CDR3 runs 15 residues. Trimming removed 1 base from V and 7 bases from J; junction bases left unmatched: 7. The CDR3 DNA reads TGTGCCAGCAGCTTAGCGGGCAGGGGGTGGAATGAGCAGTTCTTC. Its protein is CASSLAGRGWNEQFF.

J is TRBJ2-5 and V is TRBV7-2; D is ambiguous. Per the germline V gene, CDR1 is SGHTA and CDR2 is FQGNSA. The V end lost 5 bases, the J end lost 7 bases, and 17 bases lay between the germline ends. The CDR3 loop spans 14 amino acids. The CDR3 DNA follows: TGTGCCAGCAGCCCCCTACTCACGACGCGGACCCAGTACTTC. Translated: CASSPLLTTRTQYF.

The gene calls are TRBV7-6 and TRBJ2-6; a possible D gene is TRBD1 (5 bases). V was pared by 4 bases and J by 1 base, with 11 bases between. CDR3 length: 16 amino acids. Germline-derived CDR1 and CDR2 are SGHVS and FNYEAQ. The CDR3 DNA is TGTGCCAGCAGCTCCCGGACACCGTCTGGGGCCAACGTCCTGACTTTC. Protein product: CASSSRTPSGANVLTF.

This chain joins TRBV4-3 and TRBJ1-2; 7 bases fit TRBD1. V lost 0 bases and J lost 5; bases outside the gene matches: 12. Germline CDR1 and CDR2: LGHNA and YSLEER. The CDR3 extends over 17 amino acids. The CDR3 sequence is CASSQEAATGRKYGYTF. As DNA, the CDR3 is TGCGCCAGCAGCCAAGAGGCAGCGACAGGGAGGAAGTATGGCTACACCTTC.